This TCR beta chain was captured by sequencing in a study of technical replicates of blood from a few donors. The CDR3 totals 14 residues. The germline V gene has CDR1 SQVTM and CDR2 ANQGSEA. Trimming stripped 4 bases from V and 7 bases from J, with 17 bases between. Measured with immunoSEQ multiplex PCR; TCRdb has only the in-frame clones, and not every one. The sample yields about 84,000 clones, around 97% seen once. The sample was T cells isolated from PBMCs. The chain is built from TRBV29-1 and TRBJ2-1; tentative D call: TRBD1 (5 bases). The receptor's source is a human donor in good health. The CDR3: CSVGLMGQGNEQFF. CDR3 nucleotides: TGCAGCGTTGGGCTGATGGGGCAGGGAAATGAGCAGTTCTTC.